This T cell receptor beta chain was recovered during a study of blood T cells in healthy people across ages. Findings and caveats of the study: With naive T cell percentage, TCR beta diversity showed a strong correlation.

Points on this clonotype: Its matching antigen is unknown.

Trimming took off 2 bases at V and 0 bases at J, with 11 bases between the two ends. Germline values: CDR1 SGHTA, CDR2 FQGNSA. The CDR3 has 16 residues. A second PCR of 7 to 11 cycles used a sample-barcoded 5' primer and a J-beta primer mix. Each TCR beta cDNA got a 12-nucleotide random molecular identifier. A minimum of 2.5 million CDR3-containing paired-end reads was obtained for each sample. From the 5' RACE reads, TCRdb called clonotypes with MiXCR, one entry per CDR3 protein. In the table there are fewer than 950,000 distinct CDR3 sequences, under 40% of which are singletons. Sequenced sample: blood. J is TRBJ1-3 and V is TRBV7-2; the D gene is possibly TRBD1 (6 bases). This TCR was sampled from a man younger than 30 in good health. For the CDR3, the DNA is TGTGCCAGCAGCTTACAGGGGAATCCCTCTGGAAACACCATATATTTT. As protein: CASSLQGNPSGNTIYF.